This T cell receptor beta chain appears in the sequencing data of a study of cytomegalovirus exposure and HLA in healthy donors. A word on this clone: Its antigen is unidentified.

The CDR3 covers 13 residues. Per germline, CDR1 MDHEN and CDR2 SYDVKM. Unmatched junction bases numbered 6, after V lost 7 bases and J lost 6 bases. Those who donated were healthy bone marrow donors. Study findings and constraints: Immune exposure information available was restricted to CMV serostatus. Despite most TCR sequences being rare, some public TCRs occurred in many donors. Trimming of TCR beta V- and J-genes showed a link, identified in a later analysis, to a missense DCLRE1C variant.

PCR was performed using 60 Vbeta and 13 Jbeta primers. The table came from immunoSEQ multiplex PCR; TCRdb's copy has only in-frame clones and leaves some out. The sample yields approximately 160,000 clones, roughly 80% seen once. The receptor was isolated from a woman aged 18-35 years in good health and CMV-seronegative. The V and J genes are TRBV28 and TRBJ1-1, with 9 bases aligning to TRBD1. The sequenced material came from PBMCs. Written as DNA, the CDR3 is TGTGCCAGCACGGGACAGGGAGTTCCTGAAGCTTTCTTT. Translating it yields CASTGQGVPEAFF.